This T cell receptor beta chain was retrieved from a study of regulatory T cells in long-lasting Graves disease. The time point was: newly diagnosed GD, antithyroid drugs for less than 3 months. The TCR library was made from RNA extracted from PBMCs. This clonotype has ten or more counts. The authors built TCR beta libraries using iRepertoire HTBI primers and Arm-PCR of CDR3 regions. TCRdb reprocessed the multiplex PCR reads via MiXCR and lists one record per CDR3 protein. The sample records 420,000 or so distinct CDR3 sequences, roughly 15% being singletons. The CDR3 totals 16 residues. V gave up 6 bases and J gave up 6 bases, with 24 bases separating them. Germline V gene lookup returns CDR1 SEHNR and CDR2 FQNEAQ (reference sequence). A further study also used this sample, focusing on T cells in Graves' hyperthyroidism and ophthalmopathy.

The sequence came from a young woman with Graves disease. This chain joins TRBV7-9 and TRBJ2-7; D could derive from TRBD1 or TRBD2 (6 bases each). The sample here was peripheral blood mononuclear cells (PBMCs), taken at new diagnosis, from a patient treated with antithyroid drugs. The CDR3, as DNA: TGTGCCAGCAGGCACAGAGACGGGGGCGCCATGGGCGAGCAGTACTTC. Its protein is CASRHRDGGAMGEQYF. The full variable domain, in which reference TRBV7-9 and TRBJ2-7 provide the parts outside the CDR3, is DTGVSQNPRHKITKRGQNVTFRCDPISEHNRLYWYRQTLGQGPEFLTYFQNEAQLEKSRLLSDRFSAERPKGSFSTLEIQRTEQGDSAMYLCASRHRDGGAMGEQYFGPGTRLTVT.